A selection of T cell receptor beta chains follows, all from one sample in a study of blood T cell repertoires in COVID-19. The repertoire was sequenced with immunoSEQ multiplex PCR; TCRdb's copy has only in-frame clones and lacks some. The sample includes around 200,000 clones, under 90% of them seen just once. The sequenced sample was peripheral blood. Receptors originate from a human donor in a cohort sampled during active COVID-19. CDR3s include the opening cysteine and the closing phenylalanine or tryptophan. The D gene is left open where the match is weak. Not every row has a clone size; where given, it reads once, few, many or a size class.

d_call clone_size j_call v_call cdr3_nt cdr3_aa
TRBD1 . TRBJ2-5 TRBV29-1 TGCAGCGCACCGGGACAGGCCCAAGAGACCCAGTACTTC CSAPGQAQETQYF
TRBD1 . TRBJ1-6 TRBV6-5 TGTGCCAGCAGGTCAGGGGGCTCGCATAATTCACCCCTCCACTTT CASRSGGSHNSPLHF
TRBD1 few TRBJ1-5 TRBV19 TGTGCCAGTAGTCCGACCGGACAGGGAGGTGAGCCCCAGCATTTT CASSPTGQGGEPQHF
TRBD2 . TRBJ2-1 TRBV25-1 TGTGCCAGCAGTGCCTCGACTAGCGGAGCCTACAATGAGCAGTTCTTC CASSASTSGAYNEQFF
. . TRBJ1-1 TRBV7-9 TGTGCCAGCAGCCTAGAGACAGGGAACACTGAAGCTTTCTTT CASSLETGNTEAFF
TRBD2 . TRBJ2-1 TRBV12-3/TRBV12-4 TGTGCCAGTGAGCGGGACTACAATGAGCAGTTCTTC CASERDYNEQFF
TRBD1 . TRBJ2-7 TRBV7-6 TGTGCCAGCAGCTTAACCCCGGACAGGGGGTACGAGCAGTACTTC CASSLTPDRGYEQYF
TRBD2 . TRBJ2-5 TRBV5-6 TGTGCCAGCAGCTTCGGCGGGGGGGCGGGAGAGACCCAGTACTTC CASSFGGGAGETQYF
. . TRBJ2-2 TRBV3-1/TRBV3-2 TGTGCCAGCAGCCAAGATCGCAGCGTGGGGAACACCGGGGAGCTGTTTTTT CASSQDRSVGNTGELFF
. . TRBJ1-2 TRBV5-6 TGTGCCAGCAGCTTGGGGGGCCGGGTTTTAGGGAACACCTTC CASSLGGRVLGNTF
. . TRBJ1-3 TRBV6-2/TRBV6-3 TGTGCCAGCAGTCCGGACTTTGTTGCTGGAAACACCATATATTTT CASSPDFVAGNTIYF